The rows below give T cell receptor beta chains drawn from one sample of a study of T cells in Graves' hyperthyroidism and ophthalmopathy. TCRdb independently ran MiXCR on the multiplex PCR reads; one entry per CDR3 protein. Here the sample spans 540,000 or so distinct CDR3 sequences, less than 20% being singletons. The specimen was blood. These receptors were collected from a woman aged 25 to 39 with Graves' hyperthyroidism. The conserved cysteine and the conserved F or W are not part of the CDR3 here. Each record gives: V gene, CDR3 protein.

>TRBV15
ATSRGVGLPEREQF
>TRBV7-9
ASSPQGSGNTIY
>TRBV27
ASSREGWNSPLH
>TRBV11-2
ASSARWTASNEQF
>TRBV7-2
ASSLLGQDQETQY
>TRBV20-1
SARDQREARNEQF
>TRBV14
ASSPTSGAYEQY
>TRBV9
ASSVAAYSYEQY
>TRBV29-1
SVSTGTTYEQY
>TRBV12-3/TRBV12-4
ASSLRLALHHEQY
>TRBV11-2
ASSSGTSGRSDTQY
>TRBV27
ASSLRPRHGYT
>TRBV6-1
ASSGPSGLYEQY
>TRBV20-1
SARPTGLLYGYT
>TRBV14
ASSRAGTAYNSPLH
>TRBV10-2
ASSVGRNSPLH
>TRBV24-1
ATRTSGLLHNEQF
>TRBV5-1
ASGFTSAAEQY
>TRBV15
ATSRVAGGILGYNEQF
>TRBV11-1
ASSPDRTSGRLEETQY
>TRBV30
AWSAGQGSLKRLF
>TRBV4-2
ASSDPTSGAPETQY
>TRBV4-3
ASSQAHWTGIDIQPQH
>TRBV12-3/TRBV12-4
ASSLGQGALPRELF
>TRBV20-1
SARVGPNEKLF
>TRBV2
ASRGTGGGKLF
>TRBV27
ASSLGRGYYGYT
>TRBV2
ASSEEGGYGYT
>TRBV5-6
ASSLSSGGTGTQY
>TRBV20-1
SARGDRNTEAF
>TRBV20-1
SVLPRGTGPHREQF
>TRBV18
ANSPLEDRGNTIY
>TRBV4-2
TSSEDRVSYEQY
>TRBV11-2
ASSLGLGGETQY
>TRBV2
ASSSGGSGETQY
>TRBV5-1
ASSLGTSGSYDTQY
>TRBV7-2
ASSERRDSYEQY
>TRBV20-1
SAEPGHSYEQY
>TRBV4-2
ASSQGTSGKLGEQY
>TRBV5-1
ASSKGLAGGVADTQY
>TRBV5-1
ASSLVGEVMDREMPYNEQF
>TRBV7-3
ASSLTSQNTEAF
>TRBV28
ASILAGSTDTQY
>TRBV28
ASSGAGTEALYEQY
>TRBV30
ACRDRSYGYT
>TRBV3-1
ASSQDFDSYGYT
>TRBV10-3
AISELADEAF
>TRBV6-1
ASSSGPATEAF
>TRBV4-1
ASSQDLAGGDTGELF
>TRBV2
ASRPGLADTGELF
>TRBV5-1
ASSLAGTEGNTIY
>TRBV6-2/TRBV6-3
ASSWLGGEQY
>TRBV11-2
ASSLLSGRAGEQY